The 29 T cell receptor beta chains in this list originate from one sample, sequenced in a study of radiation and T cells in renal cell carcinoma. Time point described: blood 2 weeks post-SBRT. Noted treatment: 15 Gy SBRT to primary tumor, nephrectomy 4 weeks later. The method was immunoSEQ multiplex PCR; TCRdb's version includes in-frame clones alone and lacks a portion of them. The table lists fewer than 150,000 clones, about 88% of them singletons. The material sequenced was blood, taken from a patient whose treatment included radiotherapy and nephrectomy. These receptors originate from a woman between 65 and 79 years old with renal cell carcinoma.

The chain has TRBV9 and TRBJ1-2; no reliable D call. The CDR3 extends over 11 amino acids. The germline V gene has CDR1 SGDLS and CDR2 YYNGEE. Trimming stripped 5 bases from V and 3 bases from J, with 5 bases between. The chain's CDR3 is CASRGDYGYTF. The CDR3 DNA follows: TGTGCCAGCAGGGGAGACTATGGCTACACCTTC.

V usage is TRBV11-3 and J usage is TRBJ2-7; 11 bases match TRBD1. This CDR3 has 15 amino acids. Germline CDR1 and CDR2: SGHNT and YENEEA. Germline trimming cut 5 bases from V and 3 bases from J; bases unmatched to any gene: 6. The CDR3 DNA reads TGTGCCAGCAGCCCCCGGACAGGGGGCAACTACGAGCAGTACTTC. Protein sequence: CASSPRTGGNYEQYF. Full variable domain (missing parts from reference TRBV11-3 and TRBJ2-7): EAGVVQSPRYKIIEKKQPVAFWCNPISGHNTLYWYLQNLGQGPELLIRYENEEAVDDSQLPKDRFSAERLKGVDSTLKIQPAELGDSAVYLCASSPRTGGNYEQYFGPGTRLTVT.

The chain couples TRBV15 to TRBJ2-2; D not resolved. The germline V and J ends were trimmed by 2 bases and 1 base, with 8 bases remaining between them. The CDR3 is 15 residues long. Germline values: CDR1 LNHNV, CDR2 YYDKDF (reference sequence). CDR3 loop: CATSRYKRNTGELFF. The DNA of the CDR3 is TGTGCCACCAGCAGATATAAGCGGAACACCGGGGAGCTGTTTTTT.

This clone appeared a single time. V usage is TRBV9 and J usage is TRBJ1-6, with 10 bases that match TRBD1. CDR1 and CDR2 (germline): SGDLS, YYNGEE. The CDR3 covers 19 residues. V lost 4 bases and J lost 6; bases outside the gene matches: 16. The CDR3 DNA reads as TGTGCCAGCAGCCCCGCTCTGCGGTTTAGACAGGGGGCTAATTCACCCCTCCACTTT. Protein: CASSPALRFRQGANSPLHF.

This clone was detected only once. This chain connects TRBV5-6 to TRBJ2-7; D possibly uses TRBD1 or TRBD2 (5 bases each). V gave up 5 bases and J gave up 3 bases, with 12 bases separating them. CDR3 size: 13 residues. Per germline, CDR1 SGHDT and CDR2 YYEEEE. CDR3 DNA sequence: TGTGCCAGCAGACGGGACCGAAACTACGAGCAGTACTTC. It specifies CASRRDRNYEQYF.

The gene calls are TRBV9 and TRBJ1-4; D remains ambiguous. Trimming stripped 1 base from V and 7 bases from J, with 8 bases between. Per germline, CDR1 SGDLS and CDR2 YYNGEE. The CDR3 is 13 residues long. Here the CDR3 reads CASSVKGGEKLFF. CDR3 DNA: TGTGCCAGCAGCGTAAAAGGAGGTGAAAAACTGTTTTTT.

The genes are TRBV5-1 and TRBJ2-1, with 12 bases aligning to TRBD2. V was clipped by 2 bases and J by 5 bases; unmatched bases: 8. The CDR3 contains 17 residues. Looked up from germline, CDR1 is SGHRS and CDR2 is YFSETQ. The CDR3 is CASSLRPSGGDNNEQFF. DNA of the CDR3: TGCGCCAGCAGCTTACGGCCTAGCGGGGGGGATAACAATGAGCAGTTCTTC.

CDR3 amino acids: CASSLWGGGPDTEAFF. The CDR3 DNA is TGTGCCAGCAGTCTATGGGGTGGGGGGCCCGACACTGAAGCTTTCTTT. The chain has TRBV27 and TRBJ1-1; maybe TRBD1 (6 bases). The CDR3 has 16 amino acids. Trimming stripped 5 bases from V and 3 bases from J, with 19 bases between. The germline gives CDR1 MNHEY, CDR2 SMNVEV (reference sequence).

This clone showed up just once. The chain couples TRBV28 to TRBJ1-1; TRBD1 might be the D (6 bases). Trimming left V 6 bases short and J 1 base short, with 9 bases between. CDR1 MDHEN and CDR2 SYDVKM come from the germline V gene. The CDR3 contains 13 residues. The CDR3 sequence is CASRPGQNTEAFF. As DNA, the CDR3 is TGTGCCAGCAGGCCGGGACAGAACACTGAAGCTTTCTTT.

This chain joins TRBV28 and TRBJ1-2, with TRBD1 as a possible D gene (6 bases). V was shortened by 3 bases and J by 4 bases, with 9 bases between the two germline ends. CDR1 and CDR2 from the germline V gene are MDHEN and SYDVKM. The CDR3 loop spans 13 amino acids. This CDR3 is CASSFGQTYGYTF. The CDR3 nucleotides read TGTGCCAGCAGTTTCGGACAGACCTATGGCTACACCTTC.

The rearrangement uses TRBV7-8 and TRBJ2-1, with a weak D call TRBD2 (5 bases). Germline V gene lookup returns CDR1 SGHVS and CDR2 FQNEAQ. The CDR3 covers 16 residues. Trimming removed 5 bases from V and 2 bases from J, with 16 bases in between. The CDR3 sequence: CASSPGLPNPYNEQFF. The CDR3 bases are TGTGCCAGCAGCCCCGGACTCCCTAATCCCTACAATGAGCAGTTCTTC.

The J gene is TRBJ1-5, the V gene TRBV5-1; a possible D gene is TRBD1 (5 bases). The CDR3 runs 15 residues. V was trimmed by 0 bases and J by 0 bases, leaving 7 bases between them. Germline V gene data show CDR1 as SGHRS and CDR2 as YFSETQ. CDR3 DNA: TGCGCCAGCAGCTTGGTAGGGGATAGCAATCAGCCCCAGCATTTT. It translates to CASSLVGDSNQPQHF.

This chain uses TRBV5-5 with TRBJ1-1; 9 bases are shared with TRBD1. The V segment lost 3 bases and the J segment 4 bases; nucleotides outside the gene matches: 7. The germline gives CDR1 SGHKS, CDR2 YYEKEE (reference sequence). The CDR3 length is 15 residues. This chain's CDR3 is CASSWTQGAGTEAFF. DNA of the CDR3: TGTGCCAGCAGCTGGACACAGGGGGCGGGCACTGAAGCTTTCTTT. Variable domain in full (rest from reference TRBV5-5 and TRBJ1-1): DAGVTQSPTHLIKTRGQQVTLRCSPISGHKSVSWYQQVLGQGPQFIFQYYEKEERGRGNFPDRFSARQFPNYSSELNVNALLLGDSALYLCASSWTQGAGTEAFFGQGTRLTVV.

This chain connects TRBV7-8 to TRBJ2-7, with D tentatively TRBD2 (5 bases). V dropped 7 bases and J dropped 1 base, with 14 bases sitting between them. The V gene's germline CDR1 is SGHVS and CDR2 FQNEAQ. The CDR3 sequence is 14 residues long. Here the CDR3 DNA reads TGTGCCAGCACCCGGGGTACCACGTCCTACGAGCAGTACTTC. Its protein product is CASTRGTTSYEQYF.

The gene calls are TRBV6-5 and TRBJ2-1; the match to TRBD2 covers 8 bases. The CDR3 is 14 amino acids. Unmatched junction bases numbered 7, after V lost 6 bases and J lost 6 bases. CDR1 is MNHEY, CDR2 SVGAGI, per germline. The CDR3 reads CASSPSAGVNEQFF. The DNA of the CDR3 is TGTGCCAGCAGCCCCTCAGCGGGGGTCAATGAGCAGTTCTTC.

V is TRBV6-5 and J is TRBJ1-6, with no clear D. The ends were cut back, 2 bases at V and 3 bases at J, with 5 bases in the middle. CDR3 length: 14 amino acids. Germline CDR1 and CDR2: MNHEY and SVGAGI. For the CDR3, the DNA is TGTGCCAGCAGTTACCCAGGCTATAATTCACCCCTCCACTTT. Translating gives CASSYPGYNSPLHF.

J is TRBJ2-3 and V is TRBV7-6, with 15 positions matching TRBD2. V dropped 1 base and J dropped 4; count of bases not matched to a gene: 3. The CDR3 extends over 17 amino acids. CDR1 and CDR2 from the germline V gene are SGHVS and FNYEAQ. The CDR3 region is CASSLVGLAGGADTQYF. The CDR3 coding sequence is TGTGCCAGCAGCTTAGTGGGACTAGCGGGGGGAGCAGATACGCAGTATTTT.

The genes are TRBV9 and TRBJ2-4, with D perhaps TRBD1 or TRBD2 (5 bases each). This CDR3 is built from 15 residues. V gave up 4 bases and J gave up 0 bases, with 11 bases separating them. Germline lookup yields CDR1 SGDLS and CDR2 YYNGEE. The CDR3 loop is CASSPEGLAKNIQYF. In nucleotides, the CDR3 is TGTGCCAGCAGCCCAGAGGGGCTAGCCAAAAACATTCAGTACTTC.

CDR3 nucleotides: TGTGCCAGCAGCAAGGGGGCTTGGGAGACCCAGTACTTC. Its translation: CASSKGAWETQYF. The V gene is TRBV11-2, the J gene TRBJ2-5; 7 nucleotides agree with TRBD1. Germline V gives CDR1 SGHAT, CDR2 FQNNGV. CDR3 length: 13 amino acids. The V and J ends lost 5 bases and 5 bases, in that order; junction bases with no gene match: 5.

The chain is built from TRBV15 and TRBJ1-3; D is perhaps TRBD1 (5 bases). Germline lookup yields CDR1 LNHNV and CDR2 YYDKDF (reference sequence). The CDR3 length is 16 residues. Trimming removed 0 bases from V and 3 bases from J, with 12 bases in between. Here the CDR3 reads CATSRDGSGGGNTIYF. The CDR3 DNA reads as TGTGCCACCAGCAGAGATGGTTCTGGGGGTGGAAACACCATATATTTT.

The chain joins TRBV13 to TRBJ1-5; the D gene is possibly TRBD1 (5 bases). Trimming shortened V by 5 bases and J by 3 bases, and 14 bases separated the two germline ends. CDR1 and CDR2 from the germline V gene are PRHDT and FYEKMQ (reference sequence). The CDR3 sequence is 15 residues long. The CDR3: CASSTGGGSNQPQHF. In DNA, the CDR3 is TGTGCCAGCAGCACCGGCGGGGGGTCCAATCAGCCCCAGCATTTT.

This rearrangement joins TRBV27 to TRBJ2-1; 8 bases match TRBD2. This CDR3 has 15 residues. Trimming cost V 5 bases and J 3 bases; bases outside gene matches: 6. Germline CDR1 is MNHEY and CDR2 is SMNVEV (reference sequence). The CDR3 sequence: CASSDGGARYNEQFF. The CDR3 nucleotides read TGTGCCAGCAGTGACGGGGGGGCCCGCTACAATGAGCAGTTCTTC.

The chain employs TRBV30 and TRBJ1-4, with D possibly TRBD1 on 5 matching bases. CDR3 length: 14 residues. Trimming stripped 1 base from V and 4 bases from J, with 10 bases between. The germline gives CDR1 GTSNPN, CDR2 SVGIG (reference sequence). The DNA of the CDR3 is TGTGCCTGGAGTGGAGGGACGGTTAATGAAAAACTGTTTTTT. Its protein product is CAWSGGTVNEKLFF.

The rearrangement uses TRBV4-2 and TRBJ2-3, with unresolved D. V gave up 1 base and J gave up 0 bases, with 11 bases separating them. The CDR3 is 16 residues long. Germline values: CDR1 LGHNA, CDR2 YNFKEQ. This chain's CDR3 is CASSQGPGLSTDTQYF. The CDR3 region has the DNA TGTGCCAGCAGCCAAGGTCCGGGCCTTAGCACAGATACGCAGTATTTT.

This clone was seen a few times. This chain uses TRBV2 with TRBJ1-5; D is possibly TRBD1 (5 bases). Germline V CDR1 and CDR2: SNHLY, FYNNEI. V lost 1 base and J lost 11, with 15 bases in between. This CDR3 contains 14 residues. The CDR3, as DNA: TGTGCCAGCAGTGAAGACAGGCGGGCCGTGTCCCAGCATTTT. It is translated as CASSEDRRAVSQHF.

V is TRBV5-5 and J is TRBJ2-7; TRBD1 matches 9 bases. Germline loops: CDR1 SGHKS, CDR2 YYEKEE (reference sequence). V lost 1 base and J lost 5; bases outside the gene matches: 7. The CDR3 length is 15 residues. CDR3 in amino acids: CASSLSWDRAHEQYF. The CDR3 coding sequence is TGTGCCAGCAGCTTGTCCTGGGACAGGGCCCACGAGCAGTACTTC.

The gene calls are TRBV7-2 and TRBJ2-3; 13 bases fit TRBD2. The CDR3 extends over 15 amino acids. CDR1 and CDR2 from the germline V gene are SGHTA and FQGNSA. The V and J ends lost 5 bases and 8 bases, in that order; junction bases with no gene match: 7. The CDR3 coding sequence is TGTGCCAGCAGCCCAACTAGCGGGGGGGCCGGTACGCAGTATTTT. Protein sequence: CASSPTSGGAGTQYF.

The CDR3 spells CASSSRLAGETGELFF. For the CDR3, the DNA is TGTGCCAGCAGCTCTCGACTAGCGGGGGAGACCGGGGAGCTGTTTTTT. V gene TRBV5-4 combines with J gene TRBJ2-2, with TRBD2 matching 12 bases. Germline CDR1 reads SGHNT; CDR2 reads YYREEE (reference sequence). The CDR3 length is 16 residues. The J segment lost 5 bases and the V segment lost 3 bases, leaving 5 bases of the junction unmatched.

The chain carries TRBV2 and TRBJ2-2; the D gene is possibly TRBD1 (6 bases). The CDR3 covers 14 residues. Germline V gene sequence: CDR1 SNHLY, CDR2 FYNNEI. The V end lost 6 bases, the J end lost 5 bases, and 13 bases lay between the germline ends. The CDR3 DNA follows: TGTGCCAGCAGCGGGACAAGGGTAACCGGGGAGCTGTTTTTT. It codes for CASSGTRVTGELFF.